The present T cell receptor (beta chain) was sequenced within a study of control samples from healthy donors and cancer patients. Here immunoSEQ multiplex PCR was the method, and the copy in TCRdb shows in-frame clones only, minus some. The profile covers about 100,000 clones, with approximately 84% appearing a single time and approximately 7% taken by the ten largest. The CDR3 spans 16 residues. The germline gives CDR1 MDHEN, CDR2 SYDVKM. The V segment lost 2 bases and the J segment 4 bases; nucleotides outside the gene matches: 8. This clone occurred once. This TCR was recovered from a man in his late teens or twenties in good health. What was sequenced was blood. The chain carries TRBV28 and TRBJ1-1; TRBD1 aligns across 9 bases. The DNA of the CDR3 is TGTGCCAGCAGTTTACTGGGACAGGGATTTCCCACTGAAGCTTTCTTT. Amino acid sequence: CASSLLGQGFPTEAFF.